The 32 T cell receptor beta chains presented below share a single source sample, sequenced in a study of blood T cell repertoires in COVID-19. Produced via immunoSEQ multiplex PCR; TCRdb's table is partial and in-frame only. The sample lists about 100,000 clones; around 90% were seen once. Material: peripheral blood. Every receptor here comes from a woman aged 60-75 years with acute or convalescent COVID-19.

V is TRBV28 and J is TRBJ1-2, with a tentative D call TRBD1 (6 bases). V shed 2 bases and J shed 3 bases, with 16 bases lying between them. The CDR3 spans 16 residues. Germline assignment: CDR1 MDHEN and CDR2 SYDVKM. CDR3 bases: TGTGCCAGCAGTTTAAGGTTGCAGGGGTCGGACTATGGCTACACCTTC. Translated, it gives CASSLRLQGSDYGYTF.

In DNA form, the CDR3 reads TGTGCCAGCAGCACCCTCACTGAAGCTTTCTTT. This gives the protein CASSTLTEAFF. The rearrangement uses TRBV21-1 and TRBJ1-1. TRBV21-1 is reported as a pseudogene. This CDR3 comprises 11 residues.

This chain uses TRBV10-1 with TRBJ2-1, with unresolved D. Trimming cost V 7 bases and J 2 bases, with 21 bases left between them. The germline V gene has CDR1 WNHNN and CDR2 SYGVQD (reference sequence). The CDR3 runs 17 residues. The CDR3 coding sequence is TGCGCCAGCACTGCTCCCGCCCCCTTTCAGACCTACAATGAGCAGTTCTTC. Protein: CASTAPAPFQTYNEQFF.

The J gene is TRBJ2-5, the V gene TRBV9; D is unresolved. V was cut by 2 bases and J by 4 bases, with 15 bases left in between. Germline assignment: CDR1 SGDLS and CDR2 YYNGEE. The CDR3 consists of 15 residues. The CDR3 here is CASSVGMAGGETQYF. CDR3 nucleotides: TGTGCCAGCAGCGTTGGAATGGCCGGCGGAGAGACCCAGTACTTC. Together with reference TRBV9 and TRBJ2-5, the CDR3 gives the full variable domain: DSGVTQTPKHLITATGQRVTLRCSPRSGDLSVYWYQQSLDQGLQFLIQYYNGEERAKGNILERFSAQQFPDLHSELNLSSLELGDSALYFCASSVGMAGGETQYFGPGTRLLVL.

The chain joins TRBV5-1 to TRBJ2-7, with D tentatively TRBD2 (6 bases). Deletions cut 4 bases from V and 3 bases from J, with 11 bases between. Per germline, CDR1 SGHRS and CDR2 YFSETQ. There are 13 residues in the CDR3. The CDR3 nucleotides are TGCGCCAGCAGCGCGGGAACCCTCTACGAGCAGTACTTC. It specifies CASSAGTLYEQYF.

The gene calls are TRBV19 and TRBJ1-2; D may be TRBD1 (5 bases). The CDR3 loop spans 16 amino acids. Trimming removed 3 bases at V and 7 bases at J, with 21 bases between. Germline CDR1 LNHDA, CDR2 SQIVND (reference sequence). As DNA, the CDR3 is TGTGCCAGTAGTATGGTAAACCAGGGCGTTATCCTTGGCTACACCTTC. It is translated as CASSMVNQGVILGYTF.

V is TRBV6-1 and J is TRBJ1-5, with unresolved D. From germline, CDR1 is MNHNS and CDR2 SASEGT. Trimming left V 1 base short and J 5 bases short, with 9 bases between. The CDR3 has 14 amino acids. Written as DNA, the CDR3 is TGTGCCAGCAGTGAAGTTCCAGTTCATCAGCCCCAGCATTTT. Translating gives CASSEVPVHQPQHF.

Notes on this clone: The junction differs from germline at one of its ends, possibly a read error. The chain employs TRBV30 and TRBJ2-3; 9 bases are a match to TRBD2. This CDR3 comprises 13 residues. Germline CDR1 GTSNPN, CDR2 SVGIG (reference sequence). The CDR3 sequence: CAWTSGTTHTQYF. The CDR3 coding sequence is TGTGCCTGGACTAGCGGGACCACACATACGCAGTATTTT.

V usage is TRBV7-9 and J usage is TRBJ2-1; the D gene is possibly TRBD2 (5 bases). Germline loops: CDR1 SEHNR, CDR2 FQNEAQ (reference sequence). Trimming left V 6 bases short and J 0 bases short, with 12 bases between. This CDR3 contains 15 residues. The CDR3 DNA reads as TGTGCCAGCAGGTCTTGGGAGAGCTCCTACAATGAGCAGTTCTTC. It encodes CASRSWESSYNEQFF.

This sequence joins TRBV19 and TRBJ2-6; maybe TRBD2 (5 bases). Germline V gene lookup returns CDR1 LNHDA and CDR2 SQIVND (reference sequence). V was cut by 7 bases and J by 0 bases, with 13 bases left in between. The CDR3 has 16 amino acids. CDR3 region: CASIFSGNSGANVLTF. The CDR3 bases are TGTGCCAGTATTTTCAGCGGAAACTCTGGGGCCAACGTCCTGACTTTC.

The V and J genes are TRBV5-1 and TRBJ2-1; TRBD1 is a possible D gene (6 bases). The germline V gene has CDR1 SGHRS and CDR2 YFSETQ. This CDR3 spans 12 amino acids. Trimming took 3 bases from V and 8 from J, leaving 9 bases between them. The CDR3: CASSSQGHEQFF. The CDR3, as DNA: TGCGCCAGCAGCTCACAGGGCCATGAGCAGTTCTTC.

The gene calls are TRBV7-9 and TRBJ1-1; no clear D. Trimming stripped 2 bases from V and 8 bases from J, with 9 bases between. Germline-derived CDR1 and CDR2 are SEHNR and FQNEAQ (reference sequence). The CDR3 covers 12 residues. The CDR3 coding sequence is TGTGCCAGCAGCTTAACCTCTATAGAAGCTTTCTTT. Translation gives CASSLTSIEAFF.

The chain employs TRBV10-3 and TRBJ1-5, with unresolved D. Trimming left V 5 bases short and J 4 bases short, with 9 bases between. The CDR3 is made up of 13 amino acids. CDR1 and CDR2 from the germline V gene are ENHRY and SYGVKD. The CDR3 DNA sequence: TGTGCCATCAGTCCAGGTGCGAATCAGCCCCAGCATTTT. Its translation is CAISPGANQPQHF.

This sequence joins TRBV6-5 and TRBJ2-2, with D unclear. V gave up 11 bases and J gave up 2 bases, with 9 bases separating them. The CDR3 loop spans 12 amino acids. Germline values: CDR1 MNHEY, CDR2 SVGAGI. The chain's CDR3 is CAGGSNTGELFF. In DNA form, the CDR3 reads TGTGCCGGCGGCAGCAACACCGGGGAGCTGTTTTTT.

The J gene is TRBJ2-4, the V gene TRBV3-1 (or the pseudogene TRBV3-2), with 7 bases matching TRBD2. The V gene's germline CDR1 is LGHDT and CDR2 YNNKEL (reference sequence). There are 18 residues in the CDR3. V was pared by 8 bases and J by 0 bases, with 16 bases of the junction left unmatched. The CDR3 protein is CASGHRGGGGGAKNIQYF. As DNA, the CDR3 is TGTGCCAGCGGTCATCGCGGCGGAGGCGGGGGAGCCAAAAACATTCAGTACTTC.

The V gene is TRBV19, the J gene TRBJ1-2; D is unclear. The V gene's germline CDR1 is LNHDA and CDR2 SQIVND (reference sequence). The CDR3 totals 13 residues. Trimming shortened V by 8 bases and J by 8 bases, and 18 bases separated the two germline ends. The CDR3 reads CASYDSLRLGYTF. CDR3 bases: TGTGCCAGTTACGACTCCCTTCGCCTCGGCTACACCTTC. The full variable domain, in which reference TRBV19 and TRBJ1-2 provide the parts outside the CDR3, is DGGITQSPKYLFRKEGQNVTLSCEQNLNHDAMYWYRQDPGQGLRLIYYSQIVNDFQKGDIAEGYSVSREKKESFPLTVTSAQKNPTAFYLCASYDSLRLGYTFGSGTRLTVV.

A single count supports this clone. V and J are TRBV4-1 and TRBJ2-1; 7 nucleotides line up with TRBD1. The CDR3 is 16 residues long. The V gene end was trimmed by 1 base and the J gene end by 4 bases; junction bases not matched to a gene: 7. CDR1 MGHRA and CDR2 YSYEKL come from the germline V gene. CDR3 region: CASSQGSGTEYNEQFF. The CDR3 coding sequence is TGCGCCAGCAGCCAAGGATCCGGGACAGAATACAATGAGCAGTTCTTC.

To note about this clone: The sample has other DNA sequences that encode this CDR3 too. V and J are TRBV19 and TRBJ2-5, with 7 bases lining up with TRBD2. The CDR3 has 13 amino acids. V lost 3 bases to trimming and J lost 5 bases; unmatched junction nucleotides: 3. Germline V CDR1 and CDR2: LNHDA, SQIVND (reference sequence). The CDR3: CASSIAGAETQYF. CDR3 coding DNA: TGTGCCAGTAGTATCGCGGGAGCTGAGACCCAGTACTTC.

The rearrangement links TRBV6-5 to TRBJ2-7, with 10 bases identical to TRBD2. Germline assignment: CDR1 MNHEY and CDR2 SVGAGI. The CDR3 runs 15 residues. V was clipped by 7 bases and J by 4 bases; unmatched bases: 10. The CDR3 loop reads CASKEAASGRYEQYF. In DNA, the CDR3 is TGTGCCAGCAAGGAGGCGGCTAGCGGGAGATACGAGCAGTACTTC.

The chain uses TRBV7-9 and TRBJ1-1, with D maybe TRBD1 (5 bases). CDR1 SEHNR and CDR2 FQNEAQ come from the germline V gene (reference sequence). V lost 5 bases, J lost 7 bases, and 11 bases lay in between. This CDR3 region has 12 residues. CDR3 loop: CASSTTEFEAFF. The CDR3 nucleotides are TGTGCCAGCAGCACGACAGAGTTTGAAGCTTTCTTT.

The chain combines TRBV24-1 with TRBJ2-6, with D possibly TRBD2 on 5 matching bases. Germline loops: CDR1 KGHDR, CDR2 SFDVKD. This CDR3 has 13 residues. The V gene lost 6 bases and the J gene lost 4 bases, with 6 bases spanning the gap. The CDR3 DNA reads TGTGCCACCAGTCGGGAAGGGGCCAACGTCCTGACTTTC. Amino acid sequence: CATSREGANVLTF.

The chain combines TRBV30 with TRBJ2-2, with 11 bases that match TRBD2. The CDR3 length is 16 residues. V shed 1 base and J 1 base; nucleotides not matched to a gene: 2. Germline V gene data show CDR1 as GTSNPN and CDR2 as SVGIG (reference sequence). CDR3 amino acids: CAWSGGTSGNTGELFF. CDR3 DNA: TGTGCCTGGAGTGGGGGGACTAGCGGGAACACCGGGGAGCTGTTTTTT.

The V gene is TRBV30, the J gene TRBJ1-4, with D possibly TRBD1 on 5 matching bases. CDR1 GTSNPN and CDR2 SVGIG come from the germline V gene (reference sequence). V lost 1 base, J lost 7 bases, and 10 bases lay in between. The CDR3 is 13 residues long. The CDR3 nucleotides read TGTGCCTGGAGTGGCCAGGGAGGTGAAAAACTGTTTTTT. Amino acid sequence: CAWSGQGGEKLFF.

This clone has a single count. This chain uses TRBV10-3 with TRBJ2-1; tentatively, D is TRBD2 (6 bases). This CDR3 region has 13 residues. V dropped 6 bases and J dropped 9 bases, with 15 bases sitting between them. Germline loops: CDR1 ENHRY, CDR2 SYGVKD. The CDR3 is CAIRGLPASEQFF. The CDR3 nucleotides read TGTGCCATCAGGGGACTCCCAGCAAGTGAGCAGTTCTTC.

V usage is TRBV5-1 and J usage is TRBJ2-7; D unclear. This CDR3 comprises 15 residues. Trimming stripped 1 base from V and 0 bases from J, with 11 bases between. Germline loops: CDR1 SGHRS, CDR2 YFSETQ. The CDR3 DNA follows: TGCGCCAGCAGCTTGAACCGTCTAAGCTCCTACGAGCAGTACGTC. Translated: CASSLNRLSSYEQYV.

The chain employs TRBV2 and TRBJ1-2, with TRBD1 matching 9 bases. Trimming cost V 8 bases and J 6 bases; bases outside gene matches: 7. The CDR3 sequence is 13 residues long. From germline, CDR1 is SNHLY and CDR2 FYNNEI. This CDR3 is CASVRGTGNGYTF. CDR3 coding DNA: TGTGCCAGCGTACGGGGGACAGGGAATGGCTACACCTTC.

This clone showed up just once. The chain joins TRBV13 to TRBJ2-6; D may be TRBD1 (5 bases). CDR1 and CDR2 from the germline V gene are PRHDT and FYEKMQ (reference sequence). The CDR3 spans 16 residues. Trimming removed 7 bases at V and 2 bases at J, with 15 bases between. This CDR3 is CASKGQAHPGANVLTF. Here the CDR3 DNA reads TGTGCCAGCAAGGGGCAGGCTCATCCTGGGGCCAACGTCCTGACTTTC.

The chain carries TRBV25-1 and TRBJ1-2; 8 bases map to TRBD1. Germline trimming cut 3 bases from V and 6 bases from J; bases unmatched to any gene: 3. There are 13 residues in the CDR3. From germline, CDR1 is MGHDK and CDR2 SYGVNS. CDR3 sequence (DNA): TGTGCCAGCAGTGAGGACAGGGACAATGGCTACACCTTC. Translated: CASSEDRDNGYTF.

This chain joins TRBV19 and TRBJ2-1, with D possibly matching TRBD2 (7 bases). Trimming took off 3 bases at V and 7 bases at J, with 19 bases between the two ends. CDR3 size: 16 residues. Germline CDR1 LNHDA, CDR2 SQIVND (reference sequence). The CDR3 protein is CASSISRGRALNEQFF. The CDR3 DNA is TGTGCCAGTAGTATCTCGAGGGGGAGGGCCTTGAATGAGCAGTTCTTC.

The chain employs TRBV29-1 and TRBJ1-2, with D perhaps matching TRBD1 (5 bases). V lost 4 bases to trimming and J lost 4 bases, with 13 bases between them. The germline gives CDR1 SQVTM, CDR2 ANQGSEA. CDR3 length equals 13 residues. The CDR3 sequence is CSVAPLGGYGYTF. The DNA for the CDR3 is TGCAGCGTTGCTCCGCTGGGGGGCTATGGCTACACCTTC.

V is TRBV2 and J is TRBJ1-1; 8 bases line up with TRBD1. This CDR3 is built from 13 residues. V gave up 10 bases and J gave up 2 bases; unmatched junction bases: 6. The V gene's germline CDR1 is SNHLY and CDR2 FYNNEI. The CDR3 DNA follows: TGTGCCACTTCCACAGGGGGAAACACTGAAGCTTTCTTT. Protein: CATSTGGNTEAFF.

CDR3 DNA sequence: TGTGCCAGCAGTTTGGGTCTCCAGGGTGGTGCGGGATATGGCTACACCTTC. As protein: CASSLGLQGGAGYGYTF. The gene calls are TRBV28 and TRBJ1-2; maybe TRBD1 (5 bases). V lost 3 bases and J 5 bases, leaving 22 bases between the germline ends. The germline gives CDR1 MDHEN, CDR2 SYDVKM. The CDR3 has 17 amino acids.